This T cell receptor beta chain emerged from a study of CD8+ T cells in alopecia areata (dated by TCRdb to the late 2010s). Regarding the study in general: Skin from C3H/HeJ donors aged 6-12 months with spontaneous alopecia was grafted onto female C3H/HeJ recipients aged roughly 6-11 weeks. Human TCRbeta sequencing covered scalp tissue and sorted CD4+ and CD8+ peripheral blood T cells from patchy and totalis/universalis alopecia areata patients and healthy controls. High-throughput TCRbeta sequencing was used to examine T cell clonal expansion in alopecia areata in both the C3H/HeJ mouse model and human patients. Amplification of TCRbeta CDR3 regions was done by immunoSEQ multiplex PCR using 35 Vbeta forward primers and 13 Jbeta reverse primers. RNA came from the PAXgene miRNA kit for fixed scalp, the miRNeasy kit for PBMCs, and the RNeasy kit for mouse skin. Clonality in the scalp was compared among normal scalp (n=4), patchy alopecia areata scalp (n=8), and alopecia totalis/universalis scalp (n=8).

The study at large found these results: Shared TCR sequences between patients were less evident than in mice, which may be partly attributable to HLA diversity in the patient population. Lesional scalp, especially in alopecia totalis/universalis, showed higher clonality and more expanded CD8+ clones than normal scalp, suggesting antigenic drive. Unlike mouse skin, which is dominated by gammadelta T cells, normal human skin has resident alphabeta T cells that are also sequenced, and this complicates analysis of the scalp TCR repertoire.

This clone appeared a few times. Its antigen is not yet known. Throughout, gene names and germline sequences are given for the mouse. From the germline J gene comes the end of the CDR3, since the read stops 4 residues before it. Library construction relied on the immunoSEQ multiplex PCR assay. RNA was extracted from all samples and reverse transcribed into cDNA, which served as template for TCR sequencing. First-strand cDNA was synthesized with SuperScript III using a 2:1 mix of oligo-dT and random hexamers. A synthetic immune receptor repertoire was used to measure amplification bias, and any remaining bias was corrected computationally. Sequencing of the libraries was done on Illumina HiSeq with 60 bp reads that cover the CDR3, reading from J toward V. The paper's data handling went like this. Raw reads were preprocessed for error removal, and CDR3 was defined according to IMGT conventions as running from the conserved cysteine to phenylalanine. Clonality was computed as 1 minus the Shannon entropy, with the entropy normalized by log2 of the number of productive unique TCRs. Whether each scalp clone was CD4 or CD8 was inferred by checking scalp TCRbeta sequences against the CD4 and CD8 repertoires from sorted blood. TCRdb mirrors the immuneACCESS table, restricted to in-frame sequences. Some clones are absent from its copies; in checked studies, under half trace to an unresolved V gene, and the reason for the others is unknown. Clone size and V and J calls were adopted from that table, with D and trimming inferred from the DNA. With some 110,000 clones recorded, this sample contains no clone counted only once. The ten largest account for around a fifth of the sample.

A distance of 12 bases separates the germline ends of V and J, which lose 0 bases and 6 bases respectively. The CDR1 and CDR2 encoded by the germline V gene are NNHDY and SYVADS. The CDR3 covers 15 residues, taking in both the cysteine and the phenylalanine. Sequencing covers 33 bases of the CDR3, shown here with the frame starting at base 1. The receptor was isolated from a C3H/HeJ mouse with alopecia areata. Mice of this line possess the MHC haplotype H2-k. Rearrangement joined TRBV13-3 to TRBJ1-4, with a tentative D gene TRBD1 over 6 matching bases. Sequenced material: lesional skin. The sequenced part of the CDR3 DNA is TGTGCCAGCAGTGATGATCACAGGGCCGACGAA. It translates to CASSDDHRADE. The whole CDR3 region reads CASSDDHRADERLFF.